The 19 T cell receptor beta chains presented below share a single source sample, sequenced in a study of CD8 T cells in Susac syndrome. An amount of RNA that ranged from about 0.45 to 1 ug was reverse transcribed with random hexamers. TCRdb ran MiXCR on the immunoSEQ multiplex PCR reads and lists one entry per CDR3 protein. The sample has 110,000 or so distinct CDR3 sequences; 85% to 95% are singletons. Sequencing was done on a sample of CD4+ T cells from PBMCs. The receptor set was obtained from a human donor with multiple sclerosis.

The chain combines TRBV6-2 or TRBV6-3 with TRBJ1-1, with unresolved D. This CDR3 has 12 residues. Germline CDR1 is MNHEY and CDR2 is SVGEGT. V lost 9 bases, J lost 0 bases, and 8 bases lay in between. The CDR3 is CASGRMNTEAFF. The CDR3 DNA sequence: TGTGCCAGTGGTCGGATGAACACTGAAGCTTTCTTT.

The chain links TRBV20-1 to TRBJ2-5; 7 bases match TRBD2. V was pared by 4 bases and J by 3 bases, with 11 bases of the junction left unmatched. This CDR3 contains 15 residues. Germline V lookup: CDR1 DFQATT, CDR2 SNEGSKA (reference sequence). CDR3 residues: CSATFLGGGEETQYF. The CDR3 nucleotides are TGCAGTGCTACCTTTCTGGGCGGGGGAGAAGAGACCCAGTACTTC.

V is TRBV5-4 and J is TRBJ2-1; perhaps D is TRBD1 or TRBD2 (6 bases each). Germline V gene sequence: CDR1 SGHNT, CDR2 YYREEE (reference sequence). V dropped 0 bases and J dropped 3 bases, with 10 bases sitting between them. The CDR3 consists of 15 residues. The CDR3 DNA reads as TGTGCCAGCAGCTTGGCGGGGGACAACTACAATGAGCAGTTCTTC. Protein: CASSLAGDNYNEQFF.

The V and J genes are TRBV5-1 and TRBJ1-2; D is possibly TRBD1 (5 bases). The V gene lost 1 base and the J gene lost 6 bases, with 13 bases spanning the gap. The CDR3 has 14 amino acids. Germline CDR1 reads SGHRS; CDR2 reads YFSETQ. CDR3 protein: CASSLNWQDNGYTF. As DNA, the CDR3 is TGCGCCAGCAGCTTGAATTGGCAGGACAATGGCTACACCTTC.

The chain carries TRBV5-4 and TRBJ1-6, with 9 bases identical to TRBD1. The CDR3 extends over 15 amino acids. Germline lookup yields CDR1 SGHNT and CDR2 YYREEE (reference sequence). Trimming removed 7 bases from V and 5 bases from J; junction bases left unmatched: 7. The CDR3 region has the DNA TGTGCCAGCGCTACCGGGACAGGGAATAATTCACCCCTCCACTTT. Its translation: CASATGTGNNSPLHF.

This rearrangement joins TRBV7-3 to TRBJ2-7; TRBD1 aligns across 8 bases. Per the germline V gene, CDR1 is SGHTA and CDR2 is FQGTGA. Trimming removed 5 bases from V and 2 bases from J; junction bases left unmatched: 8. The CDR3 runs 15 residues. CDR3 nucleotide sequence: TGTGCCAGCAGCCCCGACGGACAGGGCACCTACGAGCAGTACTTC. Protein product: CASSPDGQGTYEQYF.

V usage is TRBV2 and J usage is TRBJ2-2; 7 nucleotides agree with TRBD1. The J segment lost 4 bases and the V segment lost 4 bases, leaving 6 bases of the junction unmatched. CDR1 and CDR2 from the germline V gene are SNHLY and FYNNEI. This CDR3 has 15 amino acids. The CDR3: CASSGSTGATGELFF. The CDR3 DNA follows: TGTGCCAGCAGTGGTAGCACAGGGGCCACCGGGGAGCTGTTTTTT.

This chain uses TRBV18 with TRBJ2-3; 7 bases line up with TRBD2. V shed 0 bases, J shed 6 bases, and the junction held 9 bases outside the gene matches. The germline CDR1 and CDR2 sequences are KGHSH and LQKENI. This CDR3 contains 16 residues. Here the CDR3 DNA reads TGTGCCAGCTCACCACCGAGCGGGGTTCGGAGCGATACGCAGTATTTT. Its translation: CASSPPSGVRSDTQYF. The whole variable domain, remainder taken from reference TRBV18 and TRBJ2-3, is NAGVMQNPRHLVRRRGQEARLRCSPMKGHSHVYWYRQLPEEGLKFMVYLQKENIIDESGMPKERFSAEFPKEGPSILRIQQVVRGDSAAYFCASSPPSGVRSDTQYFGPGTRLTVL.

The V gene is TRBV3-1, the J gene TRBJ1-1; 7 bases align to TRBD1. V shed 4 bases and J 3 bases; nucleotides not matched to a gene: 2. Germline-derived CDR1 and CDR2 are LGHDT and YNNKEL (reference sequence). The CDR3 spans 13 residues. In DNA form, the CDR3 reads TGTGCCAGCAGCCGACAGGGATACACTGAAGCTTTCTTT. It yields the protein CASSRQGYTEAFF.

The rearrangement joins TRBV19 to TRBJ2-4, with TRBD2 as a possible D gene (5 bases). There are 15 residues in the CDR3. Trimming left V 8 bases short and J 0 bases short, with 14 bases between. The germline gives CDR1 LNHDA, CDR2 SQIVND (reference sequence). The CDR3 bases are TGTGCCAGTGTGGAGGAATTGGGAGCCAAAAACATTCAGTACTTC. This sequence encodes CASVEELGAKNIQYF.

This chain joins TRBV7-9 and TRBJ1-2, with 7 bases aligning to TRBD1. Trimming took 5 bases from V and 4 from J; bases not matched to a gene: 4. CDR3 length equals 13 residues. From germline, CDR1 is SEHNR and CDR2 FQNEAQ (reference sequence). DNA for the CDR3: TGTGCCAGCAGCCCGGGACAGCGCTATGGCTACACCTTC. Translated, it gives CASSPGQRYGYTF.

The V call is TRBV25-1, the J call TRBJ1-1, with D possibly matching TRBD1 (6 bases). Trimming cost V 3 bases and J 4 bases, with 15 bases left between them. The CDR3 has 15 amino acids. Germline-derived CDR1 and CDR2 are MGHDK and SYGVNS. This CDR3 reads CASSEPGERGTEAFF. In nucleotides, the CDR3 is TGTGCCAGCAGTGAGCCAGGGGAGCGGGGCACTGAAGCTTTCTTT. The variable domain in full, with the rest retrieved from reference TRBV25-1 and TRBJ1-1, is EADIYQTPRYLVIGTGKKITLECSQTMGHDKMYWYQQDPGMELHLIHYSYGVNSTEKGDLSSESTVSRIRTEHFPLTLESARPSHTSQYLCASSEPGERGTEAFFGQGTRLTVV.

V gene TRBV19 combines with J gene TRBJ2-5; D uncertain. Trimming left V 6 bases short and J 1 base short, with 9 bases between. Germline V CDR1 and CDR2: LNHDA, SQIVND (reference sequence). The CDR3 is made up of 13 amino acids. The CDR3 DNA follows: TGTGCCAGTAGCTCCGGGCCCCAAGAGACCCAGTACTTC. Translating it yields CASSSGPQETQYF.

V gene TRBV29-1 combines with J gene TRBJ2-3; D is undetermined. The V gene lost 5 bases and the J gene lost 1 base, with 10 bases spanning the gap. The CDR3 consists of 13 residues. Germline-derived CDR1 and CDR2 are SQVTM and ANQGSEA. CDR3 DNA sequence: TGCAGCGTTCCCTCTATGGGCACAGATACGCAGTATTTT. It codes for CSVPSMGTDTQYF.

This clonotype is a singleton in its sample. The chain joins TRBV7-9 to TRBJ1-1; a possible D gene is TRBD1 (5 bases). This CDR3 has 15 residues. Trimming cost V 4 bases and J 3 bases, with 15 bases left between them. From germline, CDR1 is SEHNR and CDR2 FQNEAQ (reference sequence). CDR3 sequence (DNA): TGTGCCAGCAGCTATTACTCCGGGGGAGACACTGAAGCTTTCTTT. This codes for CASSYYSGGDTEAFF.

This clonotype was counted once. J is TRBJ2-3 and V is TRBV3-1; TRBD1 agrees at 7 bases. This CDR3 is 16 amino acids long. After removal of 4 bases from V and 1 base from J, the junction contained 8 bases not matched to a gene. CDR1 is LGHDT, CDR2 YNNKEL, per germline (reference sequence). The CDR3: CASSPSDRRGTDTQYF. In DNA form, the CDR3 reads TGTGCCAGCAGCCCCTCGGACAGGCGCGGCACAGATACGCAGTATTTT.

The J gene is TRBJ2-2, the V gene TRBV12-3 or TRBV12-4; a weak D match, TRBD2 (5 bases). Deletions cut 8 bases from V and 4 bases from J, with 14 bases between. This CDR3 has 14 amino acids. The DNA of the CDR3 is TGTGCCAGCCGAGAGAGGACTGTCACCGGGGAGCTGTTTTTT. Translating gives CASRERTVTGELFF.

This clonotype showed up just a few times. V and J are TRBV30 and TRBJ2-5, with no clear D. Germline assignment: CDR1 GTSNPN and CDR2 SVGIG (reference sequence). V shed 2 bases and J shed 5 bases, with 12 bases lying between them. The CDR3 runs 13 residues. In DNA, the CDR3 is TGTGCCTGGAGTCAAGGTTTGAGGGAGACCCAGTACTTC. It translates to CAWSQGLRETQYF.

The chain joins TRBV5-6 to TRBJ2-6; D ambiguous. V shed 6 bases and J shed 0 bases, with 4 bases lying between them. CDR1 and CDR2 (germline): SGHDT, YYEEEE. The CDR3 is 13 amino acids. In nucleotides, the CDR3 is TGTGCCAGCATCGTCTCTGGGGCCAACGTCCTGACTTTC. It yields the protein CASIVSGANVLTF.